This T cell receptor (beta chain) originates from a study of response to subunit inactivated influenza vaccine. TCRdb recomputed calls from the RT-PCR reads with MiXCR, one row per CDR3 protein. The profile shows 700,000 to 900,000 distinct CDR3 sequences, 21% of them singletons. This clonotype showed up just a few times. Its specificity is not known. Study-wide findings and caveats: A suggestion made by the authors is that each seasonal influenza vaccination recruits few new T cells.

CDR1 is SGHVS and CDR2 is FQNEAQ in the germline V gene. The V end lost 3 bases, the J end lost 6 bases, and 15 bases lay between the germline ends. The CDR3 spans 14 residues. The TCR was taken from a man aged 50 to 60 who received an inactivated influenza vaccine. The rearrangement links TRBV7-8 to TRBJ2-7; possible D gene TRBD2, 7 bases. The specimen was PBMCs from blood, collected around 5 days after vaccination. The CDR3 protein is CASSLGNREGEQYF. DNA of the CDR3: TGTGCCAGCAGCTTGGGTAACAGGGAGGGCGAGCAGTACTTC.